This is a list of T cell receptor beta chains from one sample in a study of blood T cells in healthy people across ages. TCRdb processed the 5' RACE reads anew with MiXCR; each CDR3 protein has one entry. The profile shows hundreds of thousands of distinct CDR3 sequences, 58% of them singletons. The sequenced sample was blood. Receptors originate from a man between 25 and 39 years old in good health. The CDR3 runs from the conserved cysteine through the conserved F or W. The order of the fields is V gene, CDR3 length, J gene, CDR3 protein.

>TRBV20-1|14|TRBJ2-7
CSARRLAGANEQYF
>TRBV2|12|TRBJ2-7
CASLESSYEQYF
>TRBV11-2|14|TRBJ2-5
CASSPSGRAETQYF
>TRBV4-1|14|TRBJ1-6
CASSYIQFNSPLHF
>TRBV29-1|13|TRBJ2-5
CSVEGTGGATQYF
>TRBV6-2/TRBV6-3|14|TRBJ2-7
CASSGSRDRYEQYF
>TRBV5-1|15|TRBJ2-1
CASSQTGPAGNEQFF
>TRBV7-9|14|TRBJ2-3
CASSLPHDADTQYF
>TRBV10-3|15|TRBJ2-5
CAISVAGTAQETQYF
>TRBV16|15|TRBJ1-5
CASSQSGGSNQPQHF
>TRBV10-3|12|TRBJ2-1
CAISESENEQFF
>TRBV20-1|15|TRBJ2-1
CSARFGLAGAAEQFF
>TRBV28|12|TRBJ2-1
CATGTRRVEQFF
>TRBV11-1|15|TRBJ2-7
CASRRGGTLPYEQYF
>TRBV6-5|14|-
CASSYGGQTYEQYF
>TRBV30|12|TRBJ2-7
CAWGMDGYEQYF
>TRBV4-3|14|TRBJ2-5
CASSPAGFAETQYF
>TRBV5-1|14|TRBJ2-7
CASSTQPGDYEQYF
>TRBV13|16|TRBJ1-2
CASSSLGTSSYYGYTF
>TRBV7-9|15|TRBJ2-3
CASSLALLVGDTQYF
>TRBV3-1|16|-
CASSQAGGRERYEQYF
>TRBV10-3|13|-
CAIIDRVKETQYF
>TRBV6-2/TRBV6-3|15|TRBJ2-2
CASISDREYTGELFF
>TRBV6-5|13|TRBJ2-7
CASSYSSQSEQYF
>TRBV28|13|TRBJ2-4
CASSPGRENIQYF
>TRBV10-3|15|TRBJ2-3
CAISEEREVTDTQYF
>TRBV7-9|15|TRBJ2-6
CASSLTGYGVNVLTF
>TRBV28|14|TRBJ2-7
CATLPGQGPYEQYF
>TRBV21-1|13|TRBJ2-7
CATHSRGPSEQYF
>TRBV28|13|TRBJ2-1
CASLEGSYNEQFF
>TRBV6-2/TRBV6-3|18|TRBJ2-1
CASSRAAFSSSSYNEQFF
>TRBV28|17|TRBJ2-4
CASSQYGGQVAKNIQYF
>TRBV6-5|11|TRBJ2-1
CASVAGGEQFF
>TRBV27|14|TRBJ2-7
CASSFYRGAYEQYF
>TRBV5-1|15|TRBJ2-5
CASSLGRGGQETQYF
>TRBV20-1|11|TRBJ2-7
CSASDRYEQYF
>TRBV7-2|18|TRBJ2-3
CASSYRAGAGPLADTQYF
>TRBV29-1|11|TRBJ2-7
CSDGTHNEQYF
>TRBV29-1|12|TRBJ2-7
CSAKLVAGEQYF
>TRBV6-6|12|TRBJ2-4
CASRGGKNIQYF
>TRBV5-1|14|TRBJ2-5
CASSLDPSLSSQYF
>TRBV9|14|TRBJ2-3
CASSVIAGTDTQYF
>TRBV9|13|TRBJ1-2
CASSVQGYYGYTF
>TRBV19|18|TRBJ1-2
CASSIGDRDRDSNYGYTF
>TRBV25-1|13|TRBJ2-5
CASSDWGRETQYF
>TRBV5-1|15|TRBJ1-2
CASSVVFGGLYGYTF
>TRBV24-1|13|TRBJ2-3
CATSDSGWDTQYF
>TRBV15|15|TRBJ2-5
CATSRDLGGRETQYF
>TRBV27|15|TRBJ1-1
CASGAGGQTVSEAFF
>TRBV10-3|15|TRBJ2-5
CAISGDTGVRSTQYF
>TRBV6-2/TRBV6-3|14|TRBJ2-3
CASKREKILDTQYF
>TRBV21-1|16|TRBJ1-6
CASSKNKNRGNSPLHF
>TRBV7-2|15|TRBJ2-7
CASSIQAGGSYEQYF
>TRBV20-1|12|TRBJ1-2
CSARHSSYGYTF
>TRBV12-3/TRBV12-4|13|TRBJ2-1
CASSLGLADEQFF
>TRBV4-3|16|-
CASSQDTSQSPYEQYF